One sample yielded the 6 T cell receptor beta chains listed below, sequenced in a study of CD8 T cells in ankylosing spondylitis. The antigens these receptors bind are not known. TCRdb ran MiXCR on the 5' RACE reads and lists one entry per CDR3 protein. The sample has about 220,000 distinct CDR3 sequences, approximately 7.4% seen once. Study-wide results and caveats: What seemed typical of ankylosing spondylitis blood was a TCR beta motif built from fewer than ten highly homologous variants.

Material for sequencing was blood, either unsorted or a sorted T cell fraction (not recorded which). The receptors shown here come from a male donor with ankylosing spondylitis.

This clonotype was observed many times. V usage is TRBV27 and J usage is TRBJ2-3, with 7 bases aligning to TRBD2. V gave up 3 bases and J gave up 4 bases; unmatched junction bases: 4. Germline lookup yields CDR1 MNHEY and CDR2 SMNVEV (reference sequence). The CDR3 sequence is 14 residues long. The DNA of the CDR3 is TGTGCCAGCAGTTTCGGGACTATTCCAGATACGCAGTATTTT. It translates to CASSFGTIPDTQYF.

This clonotype has a handful of counts. This sequence joins TRBV6-1 and TRBJ1-5; a possible D gene is TRBD1 (5 bases). Germline lookup yields CDR1 MNHNS and CDR2 SASEGT. The germline V and J ends were trimmed by 0 bases and 3 bases, with 9 bases remaining between them. This CDR3 region has 15 residues. This CDR3 reads CASSEAQGPNQPQHF. The CDR3 nucleotides read TGTGCCAGCAGTGAAGCGCAGGGTCCCAATCAGCCCCAGCATTTT.

To note about this clonotype: The junction and the germline gene differ at one end; a read error may be behind it. The rearrangement joins TRBV10-3 to TRBJ2-5; D possibly matches TRBD1 or TRBD2 (7 bases each). CDR3 size: 13 residues. Per the germline V gene, CDR1 is ENHRY and CDR2 is SYGVKD. CDR3 in DNA: TGTGTCATCACCAGGGGGAGGGCAGAGACCCAGTACTTC. Translated: CVITRGRAETQYF.

CDR3 nucleotides: TGCAGTGCTAGAGAACGGGGCGGGAGTCGTAGGTATGAGCAGTTCTTC. It specifies CSARERGGSRRYEQFF. The chain links TRBV20-1 to TRBJ2-1, with 7 bases that match TRBD2. Trimming cost V 0 bases and J 8 bases; bases outside gene matches: 13. This CDR3 has 16 residues. Per germline, CDR1 DFQATT and CDR2 SNEGSKA (reference sequence).

This clonotype was detected many times. The rearrangement joins TRBV7-9 to TRBJ1-1, with TRBD1 as a possible D gene (6 bases). Germline loops: CDR1 SEHNR, CDR2 FQNEAQ (reference sequence). V was shortened by 6 bases and J by 0 bases, with 17 bases between the two germline ends. The CDR3 sequence is 16 residues long. CDR3 coding DNA: TGTGCCAGCAGTTTCGACGGGGACAATATGAACACTGAAGCTTTCTTT. Translated, it gives CASSFDGDNMNTEAFF.

This clonotype was detected many times. This chain joins TRBV11-2 and TRBJ2-5; 8 bases line up with TRBD2. The germline CDR1 and CDR2 sequences are SGHAT and FQNNGV. The CDR3 spans 15 residues. V was pared by 5 bases and J by 5 bases, with 10 bases of the junction left unmatched. CDR3 region: CASSHQGEREETQYF. The CDR3 bases are TGTGCCAGCAGCCACCAAGGGGAGCGGGAGGAGACCCAGTACTTC.